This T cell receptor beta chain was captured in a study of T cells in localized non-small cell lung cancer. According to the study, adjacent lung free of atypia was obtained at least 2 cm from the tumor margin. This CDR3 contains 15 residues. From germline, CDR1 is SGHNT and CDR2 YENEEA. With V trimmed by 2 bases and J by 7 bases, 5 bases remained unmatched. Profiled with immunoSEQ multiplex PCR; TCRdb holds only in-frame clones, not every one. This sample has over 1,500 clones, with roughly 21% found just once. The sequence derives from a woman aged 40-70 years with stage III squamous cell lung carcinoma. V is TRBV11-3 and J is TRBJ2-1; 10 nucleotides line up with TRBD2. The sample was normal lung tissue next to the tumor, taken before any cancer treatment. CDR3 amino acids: CASSLHSGRANEQFF. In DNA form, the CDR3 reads TGTGCCAGCAGCTTACACAGCGGGAGGGCAAATGAGCAGTTCTTC.